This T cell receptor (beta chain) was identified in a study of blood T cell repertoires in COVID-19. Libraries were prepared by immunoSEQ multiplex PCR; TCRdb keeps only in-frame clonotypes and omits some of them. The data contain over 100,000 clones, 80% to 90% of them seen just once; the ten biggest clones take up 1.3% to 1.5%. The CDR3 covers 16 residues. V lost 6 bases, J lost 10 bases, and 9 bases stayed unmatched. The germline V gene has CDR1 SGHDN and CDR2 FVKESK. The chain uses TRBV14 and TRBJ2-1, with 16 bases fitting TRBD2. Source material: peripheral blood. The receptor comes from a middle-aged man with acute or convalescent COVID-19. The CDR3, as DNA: TGTGCCAGCAGGCCCGGAACGGGACTAGCGGGAGGGGAGCAGTTCTTC. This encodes CASRPGTGLAGGEQFF.